This record concerns one T cell receptor (beta chain) sequence. Its target antigen remains unknown. Germline and junction disagree at one end, which may indicate a read error. This specimen belongs to a study of CD8 T cells in Susac syndrome (dated by TCRdb to between 2019 and 2020). Context from the whole study: Of the Susac syndrome patients who were sequenced, fewer than ten were in clinical remission while six had clinically active disease. At blood withdrawal, Susac syndrome patients were either therapy-naive, taking corticosteroids (in some cases with IVIg as well), or taking IVIg alone. The study used repertoire sequencing to test whether antigen drove CD8+ T cell activation and differentiation in Susac syndrome.

Peripheral blood CD8+ and CD4+ T cells from healthy donors, Susac syndrome patients and multiple sclerosis patients were profiled by high-throughput TCR beta sequencing. The Susac syndrome patients fulfilled recently defined diagnostic criteria for either definite or probable disease. Bulk CD8+ and CD4+ T cells were purified by magnetic negative isolation, while CD8+ TEMRA cells were enriched using FACS. Blood was collected in EDTA tubes and processed within 24 hours, with PBMCs isolated through density gradient centrifugation. PBMCs intended for TCR sequencing were frozen in liquid nitrogen and were later thawed in a 37 degrees C water bath. The sorted or isolated CD4+, CD8+ and CD8+ TEMRA cells reached a purity of at least 90%. Taken from cysteine to phenylalanine, the CDR3 has 16 residues. Here the CDR3 DNA is all that survives: 48 bases in frame from base 1. RNA was extracted using the RNeasy kit, and roughly 0.5 to 1 ug of the RNA was reverse transcribed with random hexamers. TCR beta CDR3 regions were amplified with the immunoSEQ multiplex PCR assay covering 54 Vbeta and 13 Jbeta segments. PCR amplification bias was corrected by using a synthetic template baseline for primer optimization and computational correction. Processing in the source paper ran as follows. Reads were assigned to V, D and J genes according to IMGT and analyzed in immunoSEQ Analyzer, with only productive sequences retained. Clonality was computed as one minus Shannon entropy normalized by log2 of the number of productive unique sequences. Public and private clones were assessed among the 100 most prevalent clones of each patient and control. Susac-specific clones were defined as absent from healthy and MS cohorts, around 980 published viral clones and other ImmuneACCESS disease sequences. The public sequencing data were trimmed at Q25 with fastp and processed into clonotypes with MiXCR by TCRdb, which kept only in-frame beta chains. Each CDR3 protein gets just one entry, which takes the most common genes and DNA from the rows behind it. V and J calls and clone size were set by TCRdb, not the authors. This sample has about 170,000 distinct CDR3 sequences in its table, and around 95% of those were observed once. The ten largest make up around 0.12% of the sample.

The paper's findings and limits, for the study overall: In patients with Susac syndrome, the CD4+ T cell repertoire showed no detectable clonal expansion. The number of individuals in the TCR sequencing and HLA analysis was recognized as being relatively small.

Sequences were obtained from CD4+ T cells from PBMCs. The sequence links TRBV12-3 or TRBV12-4 to TRBJ2-2, with 9 bases matching TRBD2. The sequence came from a human donor with Susac syndrome. The nucleotide sequence is given as TGTGCCAGCAGCCACCATGTTAGCGGGAGTACCGAGGAGCTGTTTTTT. Translation gives CASSHHVSGSTEELFF.